The 29 T cell receptor beta chains given below trace back to one sample, sequenced in a study of response to subunit inactivated influenza vaccine. TCRdb re-analysed the RT-PCR reads in MiXCR, keeping a single row per CDR3 protein. The sample shows about 650,000 distinct CDR3 sequences, around 14% of them seen only once. The sample consisted of PBMCs from blood, taken 12 days after vaccination. These receptors were obtained from a man aged 50 or older who received an inactivated influenza vaccine.

The chain couples TRBV24-1 to TRBJ2-5, with TRBD1 identical over 8 bases. J was trimmed by 5 bases and V by 4 bases; bases with no gene match: 8. Per the germline V gene, CDR1 is KGHDR and CDR2 is SFDVKD. The CDR3 contains 15 residues. Here the CDR3 DNA reads TGTGCCACCAGTGAGTGGACAGGGTTGGGGGAGACCCAGTACTTC. This gives the protein CATSEWTGLGETQYF.

This clonotype was observed a few times. The genes are TRBV11-1 and TRBJ2-3; possibly TRBD2 for D (6 bases). V dropped 4 bases and J dropped 4 bases, with 24 bases sitting between them. CDR1 and CDR2 from the germline V gene are SGHAT and FQDESV (reference sequence). The CDR3 extends over 18 amino acids. This chain's CDR3 is CASSSLHGGPGSADTQYF. DNA of the CDR3: TGTGCCAGCAGCTCCCTTCACGGAGGGCCGGGGTCTGCAGATACGCAGTATTTT. The variable domain in full, with the rest retrieved from reference TRBV11-1 and TRBJ2-3, is EAEVAQSPRYKITEKSQAVAFWCDPISGHATLYWYRQILGQGPELLVQFQDESVVDDSQLPKDRFSAERLKGVDSTLKIQPAELGDSAMYLCASSSLHGGPGSADTQYFGPGTRLTVL.

This clonotype was picked up one time. Relative to the germline gene, one junction end is altered; a read error may explain this. The gene calls are TRBV2 and TRBJ2-4; 10 bases are shared with TRBD2. The CDR3 runs 14 residues. Germline-derived CDR1 and CDR2 are SNHLY and FYNNEI. The CDR3 region is CASSEGTLAGDSIF. The CDR3 nucleotides read TGTGCCAGCAGTGAGGGAACCCTAGCGGGGGACTCGATATTC.

This chain connects TRBV6-1 to TRBJ1-4; perhaps TRBD1 as D (5 bases). The V gene's germline CDR1 is MNHNS and CDR2 SASEGT. The CDR3 has 15 residues. V was cut by 6 bases and J by 5 bases, with 16 bases left in between. CDR3: CASRGEGTVNEKLFF. CDR3 sequence (DNA): TGTGCCAGCAGGGGGGAGGGGACGGTCAATGAAAAACTGTTTTTT.

The rearrangement links TRBV4-2 to TRBJ2-1; tentatively, D is TRBD1 (5 bases). CDR3 length: 15 amino acids. Germline V gene sequence: CDR1 LGHNA, CDR2 YNFKEQ. V was trimmed by 0 bases and J by 5 bases, leaving 11 bases between them. As DNA, the CDR3 is TGTGCCAGCAGCCAAGACGGACACGACGACAATGAGCAGTTCTTC. Protein product: CASSQDGHDDNEQFF.

The chain joins TRBV5-6 to TRBJ2-3; 7 bases line up with TRBD2. CDR1 is SGHDT, CDR2 YYEEEE, per germline. J was trimmed by 2 bases and V by 2 bases; bases with no gene match: 8. There are 16 residues in the CDR3. CDR3 bases: TGTGCCAGCAGCTTTCACGCGGGGGAATACACAGATACGCAGTATTTT. Amino acids: CASSFHAGEYTDTQYF.

This clonotype was counted a few times. CDR3 DNA sequence: TGCAGTGCTAGAGATATGCCCTCGTCCTACGAGCAGTACTTC. Amino acid sequence: CSARDMPSSYEQYF. The rearrangement uses TRBV20-1 and TRBJ2-7; D gene uncertain. The CDR3 has 14 residues. Germline lookup yields CDR1 DFQATT and CDR2 SNEGSKA (reference sequence). Trimming removed 0 bases at V and 1 base at J, with 10 bases between.

The chain employs TRBV7-9 and TRBJ2-7; D tentatively reads TRBD1 or TRBD2 (6 bases each). The germline gives CDR1 SEHNR, CDR2 FQNEAQ (reference sequence). The CDR3 is 15 amino acids. V lost 4 bases and J 1 base, leaving 14 bases between the germline ends. The CDR3 region is CASSWGATTSYEQYF. DNA for the CDR3: TGTGCCAGCAGCTGGGGGGCAACCACTTCCTACGAGCAGTACTTC.

In its sample, this clonotype was seen a few times. This sequence joins TRBV28 and TRBJ2-7; 10 bases are a match to TRBD2. V lost 7 bases and J lost 4; bases outside the gene matches: 7. CDR3 length: 14 residues. Germline V gene lookup returns CDR1 MDHEN and CDR2 SYDVKM. DNA of the CDR3: TGTGCCAGCATTCCTAGCGGGAGTGGATACGAGCAGTACTTC. Amino acids: CASIPSGSGYEQYF.

This clonotype was found many times. This rearrangement joins TRBV5-5 to TRBJ2-3, with TRBD2 identical over 13 bases. V shed 5 bases and J 2 bases; nucleotides not matched to a gene: 8. CDR1 SGHKS and CDR2 YYEKEE come from the germline V gene (reference sequence). The CDR3 sequence is 17 residues long. In DNA, the CDR3 is TGTGCCAGCAGTTACGGACTAGCGGGGGCCCTCACAGATACGCAGTATTTT. Protein product: CASSYGLAGALTDTQYF.

The chain is built from TRBV10-3 and TRBJ2-3, with a possible D match to TRBD1 (5 bases). The length of the CDR3 is 17 residues. The V and J ends lost 2 bases and 0 bases respectively, with 15 bases between them. Germline CDR1 and CDR2: ENHRY and SYGVKD. In DNA, the CDR3 is TGTGCCATCAGTGAGGATTTTGGGGCCAGGAGCACAGATACGCAGTATTTT. Its protein is CAISEDFGARSTDTQYF.

This clonotype was counted once. This sequence joins TRBV18 and TRBJ1-6; 7 nucleotides agree with TRBD1. This CDR3 contains 15 residues. With 2 bases clipped from V and 2 bases from J, the junction kept 0 bases outside the gene matches. CDR1 KGHSH and CDR2 LQKENI come from the germline V gene. The DNA of the CDR3 is TGTGCCAGCTCACCAGGACAGGCCTATAATTCACCCCTCCACTTT. Protein product: CASSPGQAYNSPLHF.

This clonotype has more than one count but fewer than ten. V is TRBV28 and J is TRBJ1-1; D is uncertain. This CDR3 comprises 14 residues. The germline CDR1 and CDR2 sequences are MDHEN and SYDVKM. Trimming took off 3 bases at V and 7 bases at J, with 15 bases between the two ends. CDR3 region: CASSLPGLGGEAFF. In DNA form, the CDR3 reads TGTGCCAGCAGTTTGCCGGGTCTCGGAGGTGAAGCTTTCTTT.

This clonotype was observed a handful of times. This chain connects TRBV29-1 to TRBJ2-5; 9 bases are shared with TRBD2. This CDR3 has 14 residues. With 3 bases clipped from V and 4 bases from J, the junction kept 6 bases outside the gene matches. The germline gives CDR1 SQVTM, CDR2 ANQGSEA. As DNA, the CDR3 is TGCAGCGTTGATCTTCTAGCGGGGACAGAGACCCAGTACTTC. As protein: CSVDLLAGTETQYF.

This clonotype was picked up a small number of times. The J gene is TRBJ2-3, the V gene TRBV10-3, with a weak D call TRBD2 (6 bases). The V and J ends lost 5 bases and 6 bases respectively, with 15 bases between them. CDR3 size: 14 residues. Germline-derived CDR1 and CDR2 are ENHRY and SYGVKD. CDR3 DNA sequence: TGTGCCATCAGTCGGCGGGGCCCAGGGGATACGCAGTATTTT. This translates into CAISRRGPGDTQYF.

The gene calls are TRBV2 and TRBJ2-3; 10 bases are a match to TRBD2. Germline V lookup: CDR1 SNHLY, CDR2 FYNNEI. The CDR3 is 16 residues long. With V trimmed by 7 bases and J by 3 bases, 10 bases remained unmatched. This CDR3 is CASTLRRTSGTDTQYF. As DNA, the CDR3 is TGTGCCAGCACTCTTCGGAGGACTAGCGGTACAGATACGCAGTATTTT.

The gene calls are TRBV6-1 and TRBJ2-1; D may be TRBD1 or TRBD2 (7 bases each). The CDR3 is 15 residues long. V was clipped by 3 bases and J by 9 bases, with 18 bases between them. Germline CDR1 MNHNS, CDR2 SASEGT. In DNA form, the CDR3 reads TGTGCCAGCAGTGACCAGGGGGGGGCGGGGAGTGAGCAGTTCTTC. Protein: CASSDQGGAGSEQFF.

The chain combines TRBV5-6 with TRBJ2-1; TRBD2 matches 10 bases. The germline CDR1 and CDR2 sequences are SGHDT and YYEEEE. The CDR3 is 15 amino acids. With V trimmed by 1 base and J by 6 bases, 4 bases remained unmatched. The CDR3 bases are TGTGCCAGCAGCTTGTACAGCGGGGGGGTCAATGAGCAGTTCTTC. This codes for CASSLYSGGVNEQFF.

This clonotype has at least ten counts. V is TRBV29-1 and J is TRBJ2-5; D is possibly TRBD1 (7 bases). V was shortened by 6 bases and J by 6 bases, with 11 bases between the two germline ends. Germline CDR1 and CDR2: SQVTM and ANQGSEA. The CDR3 spans 11 residues. CDR3 nucleotides: TGCAGCGTGCGGGACAGCCAGACCCAGTACTTC. Translated, it gives CSVRDSQTQYF.

The chain uses TRBV5-6 and TRBJ1-1, with D unresolved. Trimming cost V 4 bases and J 1 base, with 8 bases left between them. The CDR3 is 13 residues long. CDR1 is SGHDT, CDR2 YYEEEE, per germline. The CDR3 sequence is CASSAGPNTEAFF. CDR3 DNA: TGTGCCAGCAGCGCCGGACCGAACACTGAAGCTTTCTTT.

The chain couples TRBV29-1 to TRBJ2-7, with TRBD2 matching over 10 bases. This CDR3 has 13 amino acids. The V gene end was trimmed by 6 bases and the J gene end by 3 bases; junction bases not matched to a gene: 5. Germline V gives CDR1 SQVTM, CDR2 ANQGSEA. CDR3 nucleotide sequence: TGCAGCGTCCACGGACTAGCGGACTACGAGCAGTACTTC. This codes for CSVHGLADYEQYF.

The chain couples TRBV7-3 to TRBJ2-1, with D uncertain. Trimming removed 2 bases from V and 9 bases from J, with 17 bases in between. The germline V gene has CDR1 SGHTA and CDR2 FQGTGA. The CDR3 contains 15 residues. The chain's CDR3 is CASSLSRVGISEQFF. The CDR3 DNA sequence: TGTGCCAGCAGCTTATCTCGAGTGGGGATAAGTGAGCAGTTCTTC.

The V call is TRBV18, the J call TRBJ2-1; unclear D gene. Trimming shortened V by 3 bases and J by 3 bases, and 6 bases separated the two germline ends. CDR1 and CDR2 from the germline V gene are KGHSH and LQKENI. CDR3 size: 13 residues. DNA of the CDR3: TGTGCCAGCTCACCGGCGGTCTACAATGAGCAGTTCTTC. The encoded protein is CASSPAVYNEQFF.

CDR3 sequence reads: CASSVAGRTDTQYF. CDR3 coding DNA: TGTGCCAGCAGCGTAGCCGGGCGCACAGATACGCAGTATTTT. V gene TRBV9 combines with J gene TRBJ2-3; D is undetermined. The CDR3 runs 14 residues. Germline-derived CDR1 and CDR2 are SGDLS and YYNGEE. Trimming shortened V by 0 bases and J by 1 base, and 6 bases separated the two germline ends. Supplemented by reference TRBV9 and TRBJ2-3, the full variable domain reads DSGVTQTPKHLITATGQRVTLRCSPRSGDLSVYWYQQSLDQGLQFLIQYYNGEERAKGNILERFSAQQFPDLHSELNLSSLELGDSALYFCASSVAGRTDTQYFGPGTRLTVL.

The V and J genes are TRBV3-1 and TRBJ2-3; D unresolved. Per germline, CDR1 LGHDT and CDR2 YNNKEL (reference sequence). The CDR3 spans 14 residues. Trimming removed 0 bases from V and 4 bases from J, with 8 bases in between. The CDR3 region has the DNA TGTGCCAGCAGCCAAGATGGTTTCCCAGATACGCAGTATTTT. As protein: CASSQDGFPDTQYF.

This chain links TRBV12-3 or TRBV12-4 with TRBJ2-2, with 7 positions matching TRBD1. Trimming removed 6 bases from V and 6 bases from J; junction bases left unmatched: 10. The CDR3 sequence is 15 residues long. For the CDR3, the DNA is TGTGCCAGCAGAAAAAACAGGGGTCGCGCCGGGGAGCTGTTTTTT. Its translation is CASRKNRGRAGELFF.

Only a few counts were recorded for this clonotype. The chain carries TRBV29-1 and TRBJ2-7; the D gene is possibly TRBD1 (5 bases). This CDR3 has 13 residues. Looked up from germline, CDR1 is SQVTM and CDR2 is ANQGSEA. V dropped 4 bases and J dropped 3 bases, with 13 bases sitting between them. The CDR3 DNA follows: TGCAGCGTTGGTGGCAGGGCCCACTACGAGCAGTACTTC. Residues: CSVGGRAHYEQYF.

The chain uses TRBV12-3 or TRBV12-4 and TRBJ1-2; D is uncertain. CDR3 size: 14 residues. V was shortened by 3 bases and J by 4 bases, with 12 bases between the two germline ends. For the CDR3, the DNA is TGTGCCAGCAGTTTCGGGAATCGGGTCTATGGCTACACCTTC. Encoded protein: CASSFGNRVYGYTF.

In its sample, this clonotype was seen many times. Here the CDR3 DNA reads TGTGCCAGCAGGACCAACCGCAATCAGCCCCAGCATTTT. As protein: CASRTNRNQPQHF. The V gene is TRBV12-3 or TRBV12-4, the J gene TRBJ1-5; unclear D gene. The CDR3 totals 13 residues. Trimming took off 6 bases at V and 2 bases at J, with 8 bases between the two ends.